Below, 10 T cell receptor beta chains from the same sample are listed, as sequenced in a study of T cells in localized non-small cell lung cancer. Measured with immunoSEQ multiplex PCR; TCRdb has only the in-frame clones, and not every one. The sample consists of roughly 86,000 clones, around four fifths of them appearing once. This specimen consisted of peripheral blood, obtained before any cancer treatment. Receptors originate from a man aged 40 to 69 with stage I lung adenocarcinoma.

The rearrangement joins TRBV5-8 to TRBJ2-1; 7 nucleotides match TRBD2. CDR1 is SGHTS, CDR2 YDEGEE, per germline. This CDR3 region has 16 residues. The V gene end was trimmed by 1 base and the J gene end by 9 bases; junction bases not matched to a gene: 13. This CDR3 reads CASSLQSNTGGGEQFF. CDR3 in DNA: TGTGCCAGCAGCTTGCAGTCCAATACGGGAGGCGGTGAGCAGTTCTTC.

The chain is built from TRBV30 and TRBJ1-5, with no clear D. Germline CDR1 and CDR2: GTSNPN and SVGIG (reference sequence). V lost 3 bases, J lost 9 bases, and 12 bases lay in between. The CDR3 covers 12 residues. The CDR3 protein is CAWRGVSGPQHF. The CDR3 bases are TGTGCCTGGAGGGGAGTGAGCGGGCCCCAGCATTTT.

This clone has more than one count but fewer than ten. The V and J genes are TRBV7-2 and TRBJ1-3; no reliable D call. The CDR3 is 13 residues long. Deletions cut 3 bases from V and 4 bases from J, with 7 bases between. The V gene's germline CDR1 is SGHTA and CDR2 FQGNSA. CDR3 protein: CASSFQKGNTIYF. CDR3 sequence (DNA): TGTGCCAGCAGCTTTCAGAAAGGAAACACCATATATTTT.

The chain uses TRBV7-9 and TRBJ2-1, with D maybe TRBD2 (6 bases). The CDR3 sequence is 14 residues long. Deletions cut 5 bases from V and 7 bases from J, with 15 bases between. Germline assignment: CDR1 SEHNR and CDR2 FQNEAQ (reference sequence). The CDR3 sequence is CASSQMEGGNEQFF. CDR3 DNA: TGTGCCAGCAGCCAAATGGAGGGCGGGAATGAGCAGTTCTTC. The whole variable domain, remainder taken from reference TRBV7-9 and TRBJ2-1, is DTGVSQNPRHKITKRGQNVTFRCDPISEHNRLYWYRQTLGQGPEFLTYFQNEAQLEKSRLLSDRFSAERPKGSFSTLEIQRTEQGDSAMYLCASSQMEGGNEQFFGPGTRLTVL.

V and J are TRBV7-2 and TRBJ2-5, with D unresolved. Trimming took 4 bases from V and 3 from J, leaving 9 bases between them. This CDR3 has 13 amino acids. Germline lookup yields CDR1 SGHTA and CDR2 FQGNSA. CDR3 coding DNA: TGTGCCAGCAGCTCCCGGACGGAAGAGACCCAGTACTTC. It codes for CASSSRTEETQYF. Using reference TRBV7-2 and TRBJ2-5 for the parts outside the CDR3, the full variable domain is GAGVSQSPSNKVTEKGKDVELRCDPISGHTALYWYRQSLGQGLEFLIYFQGNSAPDKSGLPSDRFSAERTGGSVSTLTIQRTQQEDSAVYLCASSSRTEETQYFGPGTRLLVL.

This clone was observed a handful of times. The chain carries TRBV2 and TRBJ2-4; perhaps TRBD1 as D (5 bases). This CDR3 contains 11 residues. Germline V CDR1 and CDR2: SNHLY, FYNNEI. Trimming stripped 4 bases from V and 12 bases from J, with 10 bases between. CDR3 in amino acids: CASSVATAQYF. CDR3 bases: TGTGCCAGCAGTGTTGCGACAGCTCAGTACTTC.

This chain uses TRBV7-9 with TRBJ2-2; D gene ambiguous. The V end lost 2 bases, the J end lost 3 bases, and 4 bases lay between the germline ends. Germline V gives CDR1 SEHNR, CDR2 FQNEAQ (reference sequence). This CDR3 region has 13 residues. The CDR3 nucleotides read TGTGCCAGCAGCTTACCGTACACCGGGGAGCTGTTTTTT. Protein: CASSLPYTGELFF.

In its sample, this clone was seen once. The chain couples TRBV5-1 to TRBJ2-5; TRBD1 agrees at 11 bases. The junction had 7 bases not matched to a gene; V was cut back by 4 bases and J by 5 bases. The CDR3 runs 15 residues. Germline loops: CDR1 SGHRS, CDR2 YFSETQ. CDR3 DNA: TGCGCCAGCAGCATAGGACAGGGGGCGCGGGAGACCCAGTACTTC. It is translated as CASSIGQGARETQYF.

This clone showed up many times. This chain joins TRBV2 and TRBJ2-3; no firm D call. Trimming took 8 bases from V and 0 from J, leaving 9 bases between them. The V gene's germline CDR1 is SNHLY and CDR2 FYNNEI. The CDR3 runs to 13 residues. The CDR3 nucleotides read TGTGCCAGCGGGCGGAGAAGCACAGATACGCAGTATTTT. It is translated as CASGRRSTDTQYF. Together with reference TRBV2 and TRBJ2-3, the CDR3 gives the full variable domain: EPEVTQTPSHQVTQMGQEVILRCVPISNHLYFYWYRQILGQKVEFLVSFYNNEISEKSEIFDDQFSVERPDGSNFTLKIRSTKLEDSAMYFCASGRRSTDTQYFGPGTRLTVL.

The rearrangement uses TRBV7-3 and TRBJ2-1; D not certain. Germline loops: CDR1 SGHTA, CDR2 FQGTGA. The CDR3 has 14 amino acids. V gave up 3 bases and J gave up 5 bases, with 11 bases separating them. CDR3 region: CASSFGLTHNEQFF. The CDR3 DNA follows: TGTGCCAGCAGCTTCGGGCTCACACACAATGAGCAGTTCTTC.